One sample yielded the 2 T cell receptor beta chains listed below, sequenced in a study of T cell repertoires in cytomegalovirus infection (dated by TCRdb to the late 2010s). TCRdb shows the sequencer as Illumina HiSeq 1500. The public reads were reprocessed in TCRdb via fastp at Q25 and MiXCR, keeping in-frame beta chains. CDR3 protein sequences are deduplicated, and each keeps its most common genes and DNA. For this sample the table gives a few hundred thousand distinct CDR3 sequences, of which 8% to 10% were detected only once. 3.5% to 4.5% of the sample is taken by the ten largest. The material sequenced was PBMCs. The receptors shown here come from a human donor in good health (CMV status not recorded). Some clones in this sample may be carry-over from other donors' samples.

In this sample, this clonotype turned up many times. The chain has TRBV4-2 and TRBJ2-5, with 13 bases that match TRBD2. Per the germline V gene, CDR1 is LGHNA and CDR2 is YNFKEQ. The CDR3 totals 21 residues. V gave up 4 bases and J gave up 6 bases; unmatched junction bases: 23. The CDR3: CASSPAHEPPGLAGRLKTQYF. The CDR3 DNA reads as TGTGCCAGCAGCCCTGCGCACGAGCCCCCGGGACTAGCGGGAAGGCTAAAGACCCAGTACTTC.

There are a few counts of this clonotype. This sequence joins TRBV19 and TRBJ1-1; D not certain. Trimming took off 3 bases at V and 1 base at J, with 6 bases between the two ends. Germline CDR1 LNHDA, CDR2 SQIVND (reference sequence). The CDR3 consists of 13 residues. The CDR3 DNA follows: TGTGCCAGTAGTATTAAGAGGAACACTGAAGCTTTCTTT. Translated: CASSIKRNTEAFF.